Following are 25 T cell receptor beta chains from one sample sequenced in a study of monozygotic twins with inflammatory bowel disease. TCRdb re-called the 5' RACE reads; one entry per CDR3 protein, DNA not given. This sample's clone table lists approximately 380,000 distinct CDR3 sequences. The specimen sequenced was blood. These receptors came from a human donor with ulcerative colitis or Crohn's disease, or a healthy co-twin of an affected twin (not recorded which).

CDR3 sequence reads: CASSLRTGGSQETQYF. This chain links TRBV7-9 with TRBJ2-5; TCRdb reports TRBD1, a call that lacks DNA to check it against. From germline, CDR1 is SEHNR and CDR2 FQNEAQ (reference sequence). The CDR3 has 16 residues.

J is TRBJ2-2 and V is TRBV11-1; absent DNA, TCRdb's TRBD2 call cannot be checked. The germline CDR1 and CDR2 sequences are SGHAT and FQDESV (reference sequence). The CDR3 has 18 amino acids. CDR3 loop: CASSLPRTSGGYTGELFF.

V usage is TRBV5-1 and J usage is TRBJ2-5; there is no DNA to check the TCRdb D call of TRBD1. Germline lookup yields CDR1 SGHRS and CDR2 YFSETQ. This CDR3 comprises 15 residues. CDR3: CASSFGTGRKETQYF. The full variable domain, completed using reference TRBV5-1 and TRBJ2-5, is KAGVTQTPRYLIKTRGQQVTLSCSPISGHRSVSWYQQTPGQGLQFLFEYFSETQRNKGNFPGRFSGRQFSNSRSEMNVSTLELGDSALYLCASSFGTGRKETQYFGPGTRLLVL.

CDR3 in amino acids: CASSPSVGSGANVLTF. V is TRBV28 and J is TRBJ2-6; no DNA is available, so the TRBD2 call from TCRdb remains unchecked. The germline V gene has CDR1 MDHEN and CDR2 SYDVKM. The length of the CDR3 is 16 residues.

The chain employs TRBV5-4 and TRBJ2-6; the TCRdb call, TRBD1, lacks DNA for checking. The CDR3 totals 17 residues. CDR1 SGHNT and CDR2 YYREEE come from the germline V gene (reference sequence). CDR3 loop: CASSSPGILSGANVLTF.

The rearrangement uses TRBV10-3 and TRBJ2-1; TCRdb gives TRBD1 as the D gene, but with no DNA this cannot be confirmed. CDR3 length: 16 residues. Per the germline V gene, CDR1 is ENHRY and CDR2 is SYGVKD. The CDR3 spells CAISGPQGDGYNEQFF.

The CDR3 is CASNAGTGDEKLFF. The genes are TRBV5-1 and TRBJ1-4; the TCRdb call, TRBD1, lacks DNA for checking. This CDR3 is built from 14 residues. Germline CDR1 SGHRS, CDR2 YFSETQ.

V gene TRBV18 combines with J gene TRBJ2-1; absent DNA, TCRdb's TRBD2 call cannot be checked. From germline, CDR1 is KGHSH and CDR2 LQKENI. The CDR3 loop spans 16 amino acids. CDR3 sequence reads: CASSPGGRTFINEQFF. Supplemented by reference TRBV18 and TRBJ2-1, the full variable domain reads NAGVMQNPRHLVRRRGQEARLRCSPMKGHSHVYWYRQLPEEGLKFMVYLQKENIIDESGMPKERFSAEFPKEGPSILRIQQVVRGDSAAYFCASSPGGRTFINEQFFGPGTRLTVL.

This chain links TRBV5-6 with TRBJ1-5. The CDR3 spans 15 residues. Germline CDR1 and CDR2: SGHDT and YYEEEE. CDR3 residues: CASSLGGPSNQPQHF.

The chain combines TRBV11-2 with TRBJ1-5; the D call from TCRdb, TRBD1, cannot be confirmed without DNA. Looked up from germline, CDR1 is SGHAT and CDR2 is FQNNGV. The CDR3 runs to 20 residues. The CDR3 region is CASSSKQGVLEPDSNQPQHF.

The rearrangement joins TRBV5-1 to TRBJ2-5; TCRdb's D gene call, TRBD1, goes unchecked for lack of DNA. CDR3 length equals 16 residues. The germline V gene has CDR1 SGHRS and CDR2 YFSETQ. CDR3 loop: CASSLAPGGAWETQYF.

V and J are TRBV12-3 or TRBV12-4 and TRBJ2-1. The CDR3 is 15 residues long. The chain's CDR3 is CASSLVVVSYNEQFF.

The chain uses TRBV28 and TRBJ2-1; TCRdb picks TRBD1, but there is no DNA to check that call. Germline CDR1 is MDHEN and CDR2 is SYDVKM. This CDR3 is built from 15 residues. The CDR3 sequence: CASSLGGGPRVEQFF.

The rearrangement joins TRBV11-1 to TRBJ1-2; absent DNA, TCRdb's TRBD1 call cannot be checked. The CDR3 is made up of 14 amino acids. The germline gives CDR1 SGHAT, CDR2 FQDESV (reference sequence). This CDR3 reads CASSYRDTNYGYTF.

The chain employs TRBV20-1 and TRBJ1-5; with no DNA, the TCRdb D assignment of TRBD1 cannot be verified. The CDR3 spans 17 residues. In germline, CDR1 is DFQATT, CDR2 SNEGSKA (reference sequence). This CDR3 reads CSAKSGTEGSGRQPQHF.

The chain recombines TRBV29-1 with TRBJ1-5; TCRdb's D call, TRBD1, is unchecked because there is no DNA. The CDR3 length is 12 residues. Germline CDR1 reads SQVTM; CDR2 reads ANQGSEA. Here the CDR3 reads CSVQGSNQPQHF.

The V and J genes are TRBV7-3 and TRBJ2-1; as DNA is missing, the TRBD1 call by TCRdb cannot be tested. Germline-derived CDR1 and CDR2 are SGHTA and FQGTGA. This CDR3 has 19 amino acids. The CDR3 here is CASSTRVGVTGVSYNEQFF.

The chain links TRBV7-3 to TRBJ2-1; TCRdb gives TRBD2 as the D gene, but with no DNA this cannot be confirmed. Germline V gene lookup returns CDR1 SGHTA and CDR2 FQGTGA. The length of the CDR3 is 16 residues. CDR3 amino acids: CASGTSSGGPYNEQFF.

The chain combines TRBV6-2 or TRBV6-3 with TRBJ2-6; the D call from TCRdb, TRBD1, cannot be confirmed without DNA. Germline V gene lookup returns CDR1 MNHEY and CDR2 SVGEGT. The length of the CDR3 is 22 residues. The CDR3 sequence is CASSYSRGQMGLGISGANVLTF.

CDR3 sequence: CASSRPERGNYGYTF. The rearrangement uses TRBV6-1 and TRBJ1-2; the D gene TCRdb calls, TRBD1, cannot be checked with no DNA. The germline V gene has CDR1 MNHNS and CDR2 SASEGT. This CDR3 region has 15 residues.

The chain is built from TRBV7-2 and TRBJ2-1. There are 15 residues in the CDR3. Per germline, CDR1 SGHTA and CDR2 FQGNSA. CDR3 sequence reads: CASSRISSSYNEQFF.

This sequence joins TRBV7-9 and TRBJ2-2; without DNA, the TCRdb call of TRBD2 cannot be checked. The V gene's germline CDR1 is SEHNR and CDR2 FQNEAQ (reference sequence). The CDR3 runs to 15 residues. The CDR3 loop is CASSLMTTTTGELFF.

This chain uses TRBV7-8 with TRBJ2-7; TCRdb picks TRBD2, but there is no DNA to check that call. This CDR3 has 17 amino acids. Germline V CDR1 and CDR2: SGHVS, FQNEAQ. The CDR3 here is CASSRRATSGVSYEQYF.

This rearrangement joins TRBV12-3 or TRBV12-4 to TRBJ1-2. The CDR3 spans 13 residues. CDR3 sequence reads: CASRPAAYYGYTF.

The rearrangement uses TRBV15 and TRBJ1-1; TCRdb's D call of TRBD1 is untestable without DNA. Germline CDR1 LNHNV, CDR2 YYDKDF (reference sequence). There are 15 residues in the CDR3. CDR3 protein: CATSRPNDRGTKAQF.